These T cell receptor beta chains were read from a single sample in a study of T-cell memory formation after mild COVID-19. TCRdb processed the 5' RACE reads anew with MiXCR; each CDR3 protein has one entry. Among approximately 350,000 distinct CDR3 sequences listed, approximately 15% were seen once. Sequenced material: PBMCs or a T cell subset sorted from them (not recorded which). The receptor set was obtained from a man aged 18 to 35 who had mild COVID-19 (a few samples of this study predate the infection). Cell type and time point are not known. Each CDR3 is given with its conserved first and last residue. A D gene is named only where the DNA matches it firmly. Size is stated for part of the rows, as once, few or many counts, or as a class when the clone is expanded.

d_call: TRBD1
j_call: TRBJ2-3
v_call: TRBV7-9
cdr3_length: 16
clone_size: .
cdr3_nt: TGTGCCAGCAGTCCTCCCAGGACAGGGAGCACAGATACGCAGTATTTT
cdr3_aa: CASSPPRTGSTDTQYF

d_call: TRBD1
j_call: TRBJ1-1
v_call: TRBV27
cdr3_length: 16
clone_size: .
cdr3_nt: TGTGCCAGCAGTTCCACGGGACAGGGTCGGTTCACTGAAGCTTTCTTT
cdr3_aa: CASSSTGQGRFTEAFF

d_call: .
j_call: TRBJ2-2
v_call: TRBV7-6
cdr3_length: 16
clone_size: many
cdr3_nt: TGTGCCAGCAGACGGGGGACCGAAAAATGGACCGGGGAGCTGTTTTTT
cdr3_aa: CASRRGTEKWTGELFF

d_call: .
j_call: TRBJ2-5
v_call: TRBV6-5
cdr3_length: 17
clone_size: .
cdr3_nt: TGTGCCAGCAGTTACTCGAGAGTTCTCCCGGGACAAGAGACCCAGTACTTC
cdr3_aa: CASSYSRVLPGQETQYF

d_call: .
j_call: TRBJ2-4
v_call: TRBV9
cdr3_length: 16
clone_size: .
cdr3_nt: TGTGCCAGCAGCTTAGGACAGTCCTTAGCCAAAAACATTCAGTACTTC
cdr3_aa: CASSLGQSLAKNIQYF

d_call: .
j_call: TRBJ1-1
v_call: TRBV7-2
cdr3_length: 14
clone_size: many
cdr3_nt: TGTGCCAGCAGCTTCTGGGGGGTTGGCACTGAAGCTTTCTTT
cdr3_aa: CASSFWGVGTEAFF

d_call: TRBD2
j_call: TRBJ2-3
v_call: TRBV6-6
cdr3_length: 16
clone_size: .
cdr3_nt: TGTGCCAGCAGTTACGGACTAGCGGGGGGCACAGATACGCAGTATTTT
cdr3_aa: CASSYGLAGGTDTQYF

d_call: .
j_call: TRBJ2-3
v_call: TRBV29-1
cdr3_length: 14
clone_size: .
cdr3_nt: TGCAGCGTCCGGGGACGTAGGGAAACAGATACGCAGTATTTT
cdr3_aa: CSVRGRRETDTQYF

d_call: .
j_call: TRBJ1-2
v_call: TRBV27
cdr3_length: 13
clone_size: few
cdr3_nt: TGTGCCAGCAGTCTCCAGGGAAGCTATGGCTACACCTTC
cdr3_aa: CASSLQGSYGYTF

d_call: .
j_call: TRBJ2-3
v_call: TRBV7-8
cdr3_length: 15
clone_size: few
cdr3_nt: TGTGCCAGCAGCAAAAATACAGGGTACACAGATACGCAGTATTTT
cdr3_aa: CASSKNTGYTDTQYF

d_call: TRBD1
j_call: TRBJ2-7
v_call: TRBV5-1
cdr3_length: 14
clone_size: .
cdr3_nt: TGCGCCAGCAGCTCGGGACAGATCTCTGGGGAGCAGTACTTC
cdr3_aa: CASSSGQISGEQYF

d_call: TRBD2
j_call: TRBJ2-3
v_call: TRBV7-9
cdr3_length: 18
clone_size: few
cdr3_nt: TGTGCCAGCAGCCACCCCGGGACTAGCGGGGGGGCGAGAGATACGCAGTATTTT
cdr3_aa: CASSHPGTSGGARDTQYF

d_call: .
j_call: TRBJ1-2
v_call: TRBV6-2/TRBV6-3
cdr3_length: 16
clone_size: .
cdr3_nt: TGTGCCAGCAGTTACAATTCGTTATCAGGGAACTATGGCTACACCTTC
cdr3_aa: CASSYNSLSGNYGYTF

d_call: TRBD1
j_call: TRBJ2-2
v_call: TRBV6-5
cdr3_length: 17
clone_size: .
cdr3_nt: TGTGCCAGCACTAGAAGGACAGGCACCATGAACACCGGGGAGCTGTTTTTT
cdr3_aa: CASTRRTGTMNTGELFF

d_call: .
j_call: TRBJ2-2
v_call: TRBV6-5
cdr3_length: 16
clone_size: .
cdr3_nt: TGTGCCAGCAGTACGACAGCACCCCCGAACACCGGGGAGCTGTTTTTT
cdr3_aa: CASSTTAPPNTGELFF

d_call: .
j_call: TRBJ2-3
v_call: TRBV7-9
cdr3_length: 13
clone_size: few
cdr3_nt: TGTGCCAGCAGCTTAACGTCCATCAATACGCAGTATTTT
cdr3_aa: CASSLTSINTQYF

d_call: .
j_call: TRBJ2-1
v_call: TRBV6-2/TRBV6-3
cdr3_length: 16
clone_size: few
cdr3_nt: TGTGCCAGCAGTTTATCACGGGGGCCTAGTGGCAATGAGCAGTTCTTC
cdr3_aa: CASSLSRGPSGNEQFF

d_call: .
j_call: TRBJ2-7
v_call: TRBV3-1
cdr3_length: 17
clone_size: .
cdr3_nt: TGTGCCAGCAGCCAAGAACCGGCACACAACCCCGGTTGGGAGCAGTACTTC
cdr3_aa: CASSQEPAHNPGWEQYF

d_call: .
j_call: TRBJ1-2
v_call: TRBV27
cdr3_length: 13
clone_size: .
cdr3_nt: TGTGCCAGCAGTTTATCAATGACGGATGGCTACACCTTC
cdr3_aa: CASSLSMTDGYTF

d_call: TRBD2
j_call: TRBJ2-1
v_call: TRBV5-1
cdr3_length: 15
clone_size: .
cdr3_nt: TGCGCCAGCAGCTTGGCTAGCGGGGTGTACAATGAGCAGTTCTTC
cdr3_aa: CASSLASGVYNEQFF

d_call: .
j_call: TRBJ2-3
v_call: TRBV7-2
cdr3_length: 12
clone_size: few
cdr3_nt: TGTGCCAGCACCCTCCTGCGGGATACGCAGTATTTT
cdr3_aa: CASTLLRDTQYF

d_call: TRBD1
j_call: TRBJ1-5
v_call: TRBV7-8
cdr3_length: 17
clone_size: few
cdr3_nt: TGTGCCAGCAGCTTAGTGGGGGGACAGGGAGGTAGTCAGCCCCAGCATTTT
cdr3_aa: CASSLVGGQGGSQPQHF

d_call: TRBD2
j_call: TRBJ2-1
v_call: TRBV20-1
cdr3_length: 14
clone_size: few
cdr3_nt: TGCAGTGCAAGGACTAGCGGGGCTTCTACTGAGCAGTTCTTC
cdr3_aa: CSARTSGASTEQFF

d_call: .
j_call: TRBJ1-4
v_call: TRBV6-1
cdr3_length: 14
clone_size: .
cdr3_nt: TGTGCCAGCCGCTCTGCAGGGACTGATGAAAAACTGTTTTTT
cdr3_aa: CASRSAGTDEKLFF

d_call: TRBD1
j_call: TRBJ2-7
v_call: TRBV12-3/TRBV12-4
cdr3_length: 15
clone_size: few
cdr3_nt: TGTGCCAGCAGTCTCAGGGGGAATGGGGCCTACGAGCAGTACTTC
cdr3_aa: CASSLRGNGAYEQYF

d_call: .
j_call: TRBJ1-1
v_call: TRBV20-1
cdr3_length: 11
clone_size: .
cdr3_nt: TGCAGTGCTAGACGGGCGTCGGAGGCTTTCTTT
cdr3_aa: CSARRASEAFF

d_call: .
j_call: TRBJ2-3
v_call: TRBV23-1
cdr3_length: 16
clone_size: few
cdr3_nt: TGCGCCAGCAGTCGATTAAGTACAGGAGGGACAGATACGCAGTATTTT
cdr3_aa: CASSRLSTGGTDTQYF

d_call: .
j_call: TRBJ1-2
v_call: TRBV30
cdr3_length: 12
clone_size: .
cdr3_nt: TGTGCCTGGAGTCCCCGGATCTATGGCTACACCTTC
cdr3_aa: CAWSPRIYGYTF

d_call: .
j_call: TRBJ2-2
v_call: TRBV5-1
cdr3_length: 15
clone_size: .
cdr3_nt: TGCGCCAGCAGGAGAGACAGTTCGAACACCGGGGAGCTGTTTTTT
cdr3_aa: CASRRDSSNTGELFF

d_call: .
j_call: TRBJ1-1
v_call: TRBV5-1
cdr3_length: 17
clone_size: .
cdr3_nt: TGCGCCAGCAGCCCCATAACGACGACGAAGTCAGGCACTGAAGCTTTCTTT
cdr3_aa: CASSPITTTKSGTEAFF

d_call: .
j_call: TRBJ2-3
v_call: TRBV7-9
cdr3_length: 14
clone_size: few
cdr3_nt: TGTGCCAGCAGCTTCGGTACGTTCACAGATACGCAGTATTTT
cdr3_aa: CASSFGTFTDTQYF

d_call: TRBD1
j_call: TRBJ1-6
v_call: TRBV3-1
cdr3_length: 16
clone_size: few
cdr3_nt: TGTGCCAGCAGCCAAGACCCCCAGGGGGCGGGTTCACCCCTCCACTTT
cdr3_aa: CASSQDPQGAGSPLHF

d_call: .
j_call: TRBJ2-2
v_call: TRBV28
cdr3_length: 11
clone_size: many
cdr3_nt: TGTGCCAGCACCCGCACCGGGGAGCTGTTTTTT
cdr3_aa: CASTRTGELFF

d_call: .
j_call: TRBJ2-1
v_call: TRBV7-9
cdr3_length: 12
clone_size: few
cdr3_nt: TGTGCCAGCAGCTCTCTAGTGAATGAGCAGTTCTTC
cdr3_aa: CASSSLVNEQFF

d_call: .
j_call: TRBJ2-1
v_call: TRBV7-9
cdr3_length: 12
clone_size: few
cdr3_nt: TGTGCCAGTACCGACTCCTACAATGAGCAGTTCTTC
cdr3_aa: CASTDSYNEQFF